This TCR beta chain was captured by sequencing in a study of blood T cell repertoires in COVID-19. V was clipped by 7 bases and J by 2 bases, with 16 bases between them. CDR3 length: 15 residues. CDR1 is LNHDA and CDR2 is SQIVND in the germline V gene (reference sequence). In the original analysis: Amplification of reference gene primers was used by the study to estimate nucleated cell counts. TCRdb's copy holds only in-frame clones and misses some; the assay was immunoSEQ multiplex PCR. The V and J calls and clone size were taken over from that table, and D and trimming were inferred from the DNA. The sample has fewer than 85,000 clones, about 82% seen once.

This TCR derives from a woman aged 80 or older with active or convalescent COVID-19. The V call is TRBV19, the J call TRBJ2-3; tentative D call: TRBD2 (6 bases). Sample: peripheral blood. CDR3 in DNA: TGTGCCAGTATGATAGGGCGGGGTGACACAGATACGCAGTATTTT. Residues: CASMIGRGDTDTQYF. The complete variable domain, with remaining parts taken from reference TRBV19 and TRBJ2-3, reads DGGITQSPKYLFRKEGQNVTLSCEQNLNHDAMYWYRQDPGQGLRLIYYSQIVNDFQKGDIAEGYSVSREKKESFPLTVTSAQKNPTAFYLCASMIGRGDTDTQYFGPGTRLTVL.